What follows is one T cell receptor beta chain and its context. The antigen is unknown. The deep-level immunoSEQ assay was used. Genomic DNA per cell subset filled all wells of several immunoSEQ plates. Produced via immunoSEQ multiplex PCR; TCRdb's table is partial and in-frame only. The sample records about 510,000 clones, about 80% being singletons. Adult Caucasians living in Nashville, Tennessee made up all of the donors. This entry is derived from a study of shared clonotypes between healthy human individuals. From germline, CDR1 is LGHNA and CDR2 YNFKEQ. CDR3 length: 15 residues. Trimming took 0 bases from V and 7 from J, leaving 13 bases between them. General observations from the study: Among donors, the sharing of clonotypes was expected to be influenced by sequencing depth.

This clonotype originated in a woman in her 40s in good health. Some clones in this sample may be carry-over from other donors' samples. The rearrangement joins TRBV4-2 to TRBJ1-5; D might be TRBD1 (6 bases). The specimen was PBMCs. This CDR3 reads CASSQDPQGGQPQHF. CDR3 nucleotides: TGTGCCAGCAGCCAAGATCCACAGGGAGGGCAGCCCCAGCATTTT.